This paragraph covers one T cell receptor beta chain sequence. There is no known antigen for this receptor. No clone much larger than this one lies a single base away; base qualities are absent. This CDR3 is also generated by other DNA sequences in the sample. Using the deep immunoSEQ assay, multiplex PCR amplified TCR CDR3 regions from genomic DNA. Extracted genomic DNA from each cell subset was spread evenly across all wells of several immunoSEQ 96-well plates, with each plate serving as a replicate. For sorted subsets, around 0.2 ug genomic DNA, equal to about 30,000 T cell genomes, was loaded into each replicate PCR. The purified libraries were quantified using a Qubit 3.0 fluorometer, sized with a Bioanalyzer 2100, and then quantified again using the KAPA Library Quantification kit. Each immunoSEQ 96-well plate was sequenced on its own single-read 150-cycle Illumina NextSeq 550 flow cell. Regarding the original processing steps: Because the immunoSEQ output included only junctional sequences and no quality scores, the filtering could not be the same as the filtering used for full-length reads. To assign V/J genes and CDR3, sequences were annotated against IMGT germline references using PyIR, a Python wrapper for IgBLAST v1.9. Reads were removed for weak V/J assignments (E-value above 1e-6), missing CDR3, stop codons, out-of-frame junctions, or ambiguous translated residues. A V3J clonotype was defined by an identical inferred V gene, J gene, and CDR3 amino acid sequence. Percentage overlap between repertoires was calculated by dividing the number of shared unique clonotypes by the size of the smaller repertoire. Repertoire richness was assessed with RTK rarefaction, the Chao1 estimator, and Recon v2.1 estimates of unobserved clonotypes. Generation probabilities were computed with OLGA for all TCRbeta clonotypes obtained by the gDNA method from a handful of donors. This immuneACCESS table, as held by TCRdb, lists in-frame sequences with V and J called but not all clones. Of the missing ones, under half trace to an unresolved V gene in checked studies; the others have no known cause. The V and J calls and clone size come from that table; D and trimming were worked out from the DNA. The sample table records about 1.5 million clones; 95% to 97% of these occur just once. The top ten constitute 1% to 1.5% of the sample.

Looking up the germline V gene yields CDR1 MDHEN and CDR2 SYDVKM. Trimming at the junction amounts to 3 bases on V and 5 bases on J, and the germline ends lie 7 bases apart. From cysteine to phenylalanine, the CDR3 is 12 amino acids long. The retained sequence is limited to the CDR3, 36 bases, with the frame set at the first base. The sample belongs to a study of shared clonotypes between healthy human individuals (dated by TCRdb to the early 2020s). In the study overall: Three men and two women, aged 18 to 49 years, made up the cohort. Per donor, leukapheresis produced somewhere between about 0.8 and 9 billion PBMCs. For each donor, CD4 naive and CD4 memory were each given three plates, CD8 naive was given two plates, and CD8 memory was given one plate. To estimate repertoire size and how much clonotype sharing occurs between individuals, the study deeply sequenced the blood TCR repertoires of several healthy adults. To increase sequencing depth and limit assay-specific biases, different laboratories used diverse techniques to prepare libraries and sequence TCR repertoires. The full study reports these points: Estimated clonotype richness was generally larger for naive than for memory subsets. Only blood was sampled, and tissue TCR repertoires likely differ from those in blood. Based on pairwise subsampling, the degree of clonotype sharing among donors was expected to be affected by sequencing depth. The genetic and exposure-history diversity represented was limited by the small number of donors. Compared with non-shared clonotypes, the clonotypes found in all four sorted-subset donors had higher generation probabilities. Incomplete sequencing was indicated by rarefaction of sorted-subset datasets, despite the large sequencing depth. About 5% of naive CD4, around 3.6% of naive CD8, 2.3% of memory CD4, and 0.4% of memory CD8 clonotypes were shared across a few donors.

Donors were healthy HIV-negative adults with no recently reported acute infections or vaccinations. All donors were Caucasian adults living in Nashville, Tennessee, USA. CD4+ T cells were enriched through magnetic negative selection, after which naive cells were positively selected on CD45RA and the remaining negative fraction served as the memory subset. After blood collection by leukapheresis, PBMCs were isolated using Ficoll-Histopaque density gradient centrifugation and then cryopreserved in the vapor phase of liquid nitrogen. Analytical flow cytometry was used to check the purity and quantity of every magnetically sorted T cell population. From each sorted fraction, genomic DNA was isolated and quantified by UV absorbance on a Nanodrop 2000c.

The source is a man aged 30 to 45 in good health. The material sequenced was naive CD4+ T cells sorted from blood. The label giving this sample's cell subset or site can be read as: CD45RA+ positively selected. Recombination connected TRBV28 to TRBJ2-5; no confident D gene assignment can be made. The CDR3 reads as follows: CASSFGWETQYF. Here is the DNA: TGTGCCAGCAGTTTTGGGTGGGAGACCCAGTACTTC.